The subject of this entry is one TCR beta chain. Its cognate antigen is unknown. Primers included in the PCR were 60 Vbeta and 13 Jbeta primers. Here immunoSEQ multiplex PCR was the method, and the copy in TCRdb shows in-frame clones only, minus some. The sample comprises more than 80,000 clones, about 81% of which are singletons, and 2.5% to 3% rests with the top ten. The record originates from a study of cytomegalovirus exposure and HLA in healthy donors. On the study more broadly: Earlier sequencing of approximately 180 million T cells yielded roughly 120 million unique TCR beta sequences.

Overall study results and limits: A reported reduction in N-insertions relative to the roughly 640-donor mean was seen in an Asian-associated ancestry cluster in a later analysis.

Germline V gene lookup returns CDR1 WSHSY and CDR2 SAAADI. This CDR3 contains 15 residues. V lost 6 bases to trimming and J lost 6 bases; unmatched junction nucleotides: 13. The specimen was PBMCs. The chain carries TRBV10-2 and TRBJ1-1, with 7 nucleotides matching TRBD1. This sequence was found in a male donor in good health and CMV-seropositive. Here the CDR3 reads CASRPPTGPNAEAFF. DNA for the CDR3: TGCGCCAGCAGGCCCCCGACAGGGCCTAACGCTGAAGCTTTCTTT.